Listed here are 30 T cell receptor beta chains from one sample, sequenced in a study of T cell responses to AZD1222 COVID-19 vaccine. Produced via immunoSEQ multiplex PCR; TCRdb's table is partial and in-frame only. The table lists 150,000 to 200,000 clones, roughly 92% of them singletons. This sample comprised peripheral blood, obtained 28 days after the second AZD1222 dose. These receptors all stem from an adult who received the AZD1222 COVID-19 vaccine.

The rearrangement links TRBV6-6 to TRBJ2-1; a weak D match, TRBD2 (7 bases). CDR3 length: 13 residues. The V end was cut by 7 bases, the J end by 9 bases, with 16 bases between. Germline V lookup: CDR1 MNHNY, CDR2 SVGAGI (reference sequence). The CDR3 region is CASMEGGFGEQFF. In DNA form, the CDR3 reads TGTGCCAGCATGGAGGGGGGGTTCGGTGAGCAGTTCTTC.

This chain connects TRBV7-9 to TRBJ1-2; a possible D gene is TRBD1 (5 bases). Germline CDR1 is SEHNR and CDR2 is FQNEAQ (reference sequence). With 5 bases removed from V and 4 bases from J, the gap between germline ends came to 14 bases. The length of the CDR3 is 14 residues. The CDR3 protein is CASSQQGVLYGYTF. The DNA for the CDR3 is TGTGCCAGCAGCCAGCAGGGCGTCCTCTATGGCTACACCTTC.

The rearrangement links TRBV29-1 to TRBJ2-7, with TRBD2 identical over 11 bases. The CDR3 has 16 residues. The germline V gene encodes CDR1 SQVTM and CDR2 ANQGSEA. The J segment lost 7 bases and the V segment lost 4 bases, leaving 15 bases of the junction unmatched. DNA of the CDR3: TGCAGCGTTGGTTCCCTAGCGGGAGGAGTAAGTGGTGAGCAGTACTTC. It encodes CSVGSLAGGVSGEQYF.

This chain connects TRBV18 to TRBJ1-2; D remains ambiguous. The germline V gene has CDR1 KGHSH and CDR2 LQKENI. The CDR3 loop spans 11 amino acids. Trimming pared 3 bases from V and 8 bases from J, leaving 7 bases between. The CDR3 region has the DNA TGTGCCAGCTCACCCGCTACCGGCTACACCTTC. Protein product: CASSPATGYTF.

The CDR3 sequence: CSVGGAADTQYF. CDR3 bases: TGCAGCGTTGGAGGGGCTGCAGATACGCAGTATTTT. V usage is TRBV29-1 and J usage is TRBJ2-3; D may correspond to TRBD1 or TRBD2 (5 bases each). From germline, CDR1 is SQVTM and CDR2 ANQGSEA. Trimming left V 4 bases short and J 4 bases short, with 9 bases between. This CDR3 spans 12 amino acids.

The CDR3 DNA reads as TGTGCCAGCAGTTACTCGACGGGGTATGGCTACACCTTC. As protein: CASSYSTGYGYTF. The V call is TRBV6-5, the J call TRBJ1-2; D unclear. CDR1 MNHEY and CDR2 SVGAGI come from the germline V gene. The CDR3 has 13 residues. Deletions cut 0 bases from V and 5 bases from J, with 7 bases between.

This clone was observed once. The V gene is TRBV7-9, the J gene TRBJ2-5; unclear D gene. Germline CDR1 and CDR2: SEHNR and FQNEAQ (reference sequence). This CDR3 is 12 amino acids long. V was shortened by 2 bases and J by 5 bases, with 6 bases between the two germline ends. In nucleotides, the CDR3 is TGTGCCAGCAGCTTACAGCCCGAGACCCAGTACTTC. Protein: CASSLQPETQYF.

J is TRBJ1-5 and V is TRBV2; TRBD1 matches 7 bases. Germline V lookup: CDR1 SNHLY, CDR2 FYNNEI. The CDR3 extends over 15 amino acids. The V gene end was trimmed by 5 bases and the J gene end by 4 bases; junction bases not matched to a gene: 8. CDR3: CASSYRQGRNQPQHF. DNA of the CDR3: TGTGCCAGCAGTTATAGACAGGGTAGGAATCAGCCCCAGCATTTT.

The rearrangement joins TRBV4-1 to TRBJ1-6; D may be TRBD1 (6 bases). This CDR3 has 19 amino acids. Germline V gene lookup returns CDR1 MGHRA and CDR2 YSYEKL. Trimming took off 2 bases at V and 5 bases at J, with 22 bases between the two ends. DNA of the CDR3: TGCGCCAGCAGCCAAATCGGTGGGAGGGGGGGACCCAATAATTCACCCCTCCACTTT. Translated: CASSQIGGRGGPNNSPLHF.

The genes are TRBV4-2 and TRBJ1-1; a weak D match, TRBD1 (5 bases). Trimming left V 4 bases short and J 1 base short, with 13 bases between. Per the germline V gene, CDR1 is LGHNA and CDR2 is YNFKEQ. The CDR3 covers 15 residues. In nucleotides, the CDR3 is TGTGCCAGCAGCCTAGTTGGGGCGGGGAACACTGAAGCTTTCTTT. As protein: CASSLVGAGNTEAFF.

V usage is TRBV5-6 and J usage is TRBJ2-3, with D unresolved. Deletions cut 1 base from V and 4 bases from J, with 16 bases between. The CDR3 contains 16 residues. CDR1 is SGHDT and CDR2 is YYEEEE in the germline V gene. The CDR3 protein is CASSLNVDRTPDTQYF. CDR3 DNA sequence: TGTGCCAGCAGCTTGAATGTAGACCGCACTCCAGATACGCAGTATTTT. The variable domain in full, completed from reference TRBV5-6 and TRBJ2-3, reads DAGVTQSPTHLIKTRGQQVTLRCSPKSGHDTVSWYQQALGQGPQFIFQYYEEEERQRGNFPDRFSGHQFPNYSSELNVNALLLGDSALYLCASSLNVDRTPDTQYFGPGTRLTVL.

The chain links TRBV19 to TRBJ1-1; maybe TRBD1 (5 bases). This CDR3 region has 11 residues. V dropped 10 bases and J dropped 7 bases, with 13 bases sitting between them. Germline CDR1 and CDR2: LNHDA and SQIVND (reference sequence). CDR3 loop: CATSGGNEAFF. DNA of the CDR3: TGTGCCACATCGGGGGGGAATGAAGCTTTCTTT.

V is TRBV6-5 and J is TRBJ1-5, with 9 bases that match TRBD1. Losses at the gene ends were 6 bases for V and 1 base for J; bases not matched to a gene: 4. CDR1 and CDR2 (germline): MNHEY, SVGAGI. The CDR3 totals 15 residues. The CDR3 region has the DNA TGTGCCAGCAGCCGCGGACAGGGGAGCAATCAGCCCCAGCATTTT. Amino acid sequence: CASSRGQGSNQPQHF.

Notes on this clone: The same CDR3 also results from other DNA sequences found in this sample. The rearrangement uses TRBV9 and TRBJ2-7; D perhaps matches TRBD2 (5 bases). CDR3 length: 15 amino acids. Trimming pared 0 bases from V and 1 base from J, leaving 11 bases between. Germline CDR1 reads SGDLS; CDR2 reads YYNGEE. CDR3 in amino acids: CASSVGGSGSYEQYF. The CDR3 coding sequence is TGTGCCAGCAGCGTAGGAGGGAGTGGATCCTACGAGCAGTACTTC.

The chain employs TRBV7-3 and TRBJ2-2; 9 bases are a match to TRBD2. Looked up from germline, CDR1 is SGHTA and CDR2 is FQGTGA. V dropped 5 bases and J dropped 5; count of bases not matched to a gene: 6. There are 15 residues in the CDR3. CDR3 sequence: CASSPQRGVTGELFF. The CDR3 DNA reads TGTGCCAGCAGCCCGCAGCGGGGGGTAACCGGGGAGCTGTTTTTT.

The chain is built from TRBV6-2 or TRBV6-3 and TRBJ1-2, with 12 bases lining up with TRBD1. Looked up from germline, CDR1 is MNHEY and CDR2 is SVGEGT. The junction had 5 bases not matched to a gene; V was cut back by 2 bases and J by 7 bases. The CDR3 loop spans 15 amino acids. The CDR3 loop reads CASSYPGQGAGGYTF. The CDR3 DNA reads TGTGCCAGCAGTTACCCGGGACAGGGGGCAGGTGGCTACACCTTC.

The rearrangement joins TRBV2 to TRBJ2-1, with 8 bases that match TRBD1. The CDR3 contains 13 residues. The V gene end was trimmed by 9 bases and the J gene end by 8 bases; junction bases not matched to a gene: 9. CDR1 is SNHLY and CDR2 is FYNNEI in the germline V gene. This CDR3 reads CARGTGMRDEQFF. In DNA form, the CDR3 reads TGTGCCAGAGGGACAGGCATGAGAGATGAGCAGTTCTTC.

The chain recombines TRBV6-5 with TRBJ2-1; unclear D gene. CDR1 is MNHEY, CDR2 SVGAGI, per germline. V lost 6 bases, J lost 1 base, and 10 bases lay in between. CDR3 length: 14 amino acids. The CDR3 DNA is TGTGCCAGCAGGTTCACACAGTCCTACAATGAGCAGTTCTTC. Amino acid sequence: CASRFTQSYNEQFF.

Notes on this clone: The junction departs from germline at one end; a sequencing error may be responsible. The J gene is TRBJ2-2, the V gene TRBV30; 11 bases line up with TRBD2. CDR3 length equals 16 residues. Germline V gene sequence: CDR1 GTSNPN, CDR2 SVGIG (reference sequence). This CDR3 reads CAWSSTSGRNIGELFF. CDR3 coding DNA: TGTGCCTGGAGTAGTACTAGCGGGAGAAACATCGGGGAGCTGTTTTTT.

V and J are TRBV12-5 and TRBJ1-1; 7 bases are shared with TRBD1. Trimming at V came to 3 bases and at J to 1 base, leaving 11 bases not matched to a gene. The germline CDR1 and CDR2 sequences are LGHNT and FRNRAP. The CDR3 covers 17 residues. In DNA form, the CDR3 reads TGTGCTAGTGGTTTTCCCCTCCGCGCAGGGGGGAACACTGAAGCTTTCTTT. Amino acids: CASGFPLRAGGNTEAFF.

V is TRBV6-1 and J is TRBJ1-6; TRBD1 is a possible D gene (6 bases). Germline CDR1 reads MNHNS; CDR2 reads SASEGT. The CDR3 sequence is 18 residues long. Trimming cost V 4 bases and J 4 bases, with 20 bases left between them. In DNA, the CDR3 is TGTGCCAGCAGTGGCTCCGAGGGGGGGCTTGGGTATAATTCACCCCTCCACTTT. The encoded protein is CASSGSEGGLGYNSPLHF.

This chain connects TRBV12-3 or TRBV12-4 to TRBJ2-2; D remains unclear. The germline V and J ends were trimmed by 10 bases and 0 bases, with 9 bases remaining between them. This CDR3 spans 13 amino acids. The CDR3 here is CATRFANTGELFF. In DNA form, the CDR3 reads TGTGCCACCAGGTTCGCGAACACCGGGGAGCTGTTTTTT.

The chain links TRBV5-1 to TRBJ1-2; 7 positions agree with TRBD1. Germline lookup yields CDR1 SGHRS and CDR2 YFSETQ. CDR3 length: 13 amino acids. The ends lost 4 bases at V and 10 bases at J; junction bases unmatched: 10. The CDR3 bases are TGCGCCAGCAGCCTTAGACAGGGCGTCGACTACACCTTC. This translates into CASSLRQGVDYTF.

V and J are TRBV7-2 and TRBJ2-3, with TRBD1 matching over 10 bases. Per germline, CDR1 SGHTA and CDR2 FQGNSA. Trimming cost V 4 bases and J 1 base; bases outside gene matches: 8. The CDR3 consists of 17 residues. DNA of the CDR3: TGTGCCAGCAGCTCCACCCAAGGGACAGGGGGCACAGATACGCAGTATTTT. Translated: CASSSTQGTGGTDTQYF.

The chain combines TRBV6-5 with TRBJ2-7, with TRBD1 matching over 9 bases. Losses at the gene ends were 8 bases for V and 4 bases for J; bases not matched to a gene: 9. The CDR3 runs to 14 residues. Per the germline V gene, CDR1 is MNHEY and CDR2 is SVGAGI. CDR3 region: CASRRGQGIYEQYF. The CDR3 DNA follows: TGTGCCAGCCGAAGGGGACAGGGAATATACGAGCAGTACTTC.

V and J are TRBV2 and TRBJ2-7, with D possibly matching TRBD2 (5 bases). There are 17 residues in the CDR3. Trimming removed 3 bases from V and 0 bases from J, with 18 bases in between. Germline-derived CDR1 and CDR2 are SNHLY and FYNNEI. The chain's CDR3 is CASSEEGGLLSSYEQYF. For the CDR3, the DNA is TGTGCCAGCAGTGAGGAAGGAGGCCTCCTGAGCTCCTACGAGCAGTACTTC.

The rearrangement uses TRBV29-1 and TRBJ1-2, with 10 bases matching TRBD1. Germline V gene sequence: CDR1 SQVTM, CDR2 ANQGSEA. This CDR3 spans 14 amino acids. V shed 6 bases, J shed 3 bases, and the junction held 7 bases outside the gene matches. The CDR3 DNA follows: TGCAGCGTACCCGGACAGGGGGGGGACTATGGCTACACCTTC. This encodes CSVPGQGGDYGYTF. The variable domain in full, completed from reference TRBV29-1 and TRBJ1-2, reads SAVISQKPSRDICQRGTSLTIQCQVDSQVTMMFWYRQQPGQSLTLIATANQGSEATYESGFVIDKFPISRPNLTFSTLTVSNMSPEDSSIYLCSVPGQGGDYGYTFGSGTRLTVV.

DNA of the CDR3: TGTGCCAGCAGCTTTACGGCCTCCTCAAGTGGCTACACCTTC. Residues: CASSFTASSSGYTF. This chain joins TRBV5-4 and TRBJ1-2; D is unresolved. The germline V gene encodes CDR1 SGHNT and CDR2 YYREEE (reference sequence). CDR3 length: 14 amino acids. Trimming removed 2 bases from V and 7 bases from J, with 15 bases in between.

The chain uses TRBV2 and TRBJ2-3; D is ambiguous. Per the germline V gene, CDR1 is SNHLY and CDR2 is FYNNEI. This CDR3 comprises 18 residues. Trimming left V 3 bases short and J 0 bases short, with 19 bases between. DNA for the CDR3: TGTGCCAGCAGTGATCCCGTGAGACTGACATCTAGCACAGATACGCAGTATTTT. Translating gives CASSDPVRLTSSTDTQYF.

The rearrangement uses TRBV7-6 and TRBJ2-2; the match to TRBD2 covers 8 bases. The CDR3 has 16 amino acids. V was clipped by 3 bases and J by 2 bases; unmatched bases: 5. Germline lookup yields CDR1 SGHVS and CDR2 FNYEAQ. CDR3 region: CASSFPGLANTGELFF. The CDR3 DNA reads TGTGCCAGCAGCTTCCCCGGACTAGCTAACACCGGGGAGCTGTTTTTT.